Listed below are T cell receptor beta chains from one sample, sequenced in a study of vaccination effects on CD4 cells after COVID-19. What these receptors recognize is not known. Sequenced by immunoSEQ multiplex PCR; TCRdb stores in-frame clones only, minus some. The sample has about 64,000 clones; 70% to 85% are singletons. Sequenced material: CD4+ T cells from PBMCs cultured without peptide, taken before COVID-19 vaccination. These receptors were taken from a human donor who had a prior SARS-CoV-2 infection. The CDR3 runs from the conserved cysteine through the conserved F or W. Fields, in order: V gene, J gene, D gene, clone size, CDR3 DNA, CDR3 protein. A D gene is named only where the DNA matches it firmly. Some rows have no size entry. The others give once, few or many, or a class for an expanded clone.

TRBV7-8,TRBJ2-3,TRBD2,-,TGTGCCAGCAGCCCAGGTCCAGCGGGGACCGATACGCCGTATTTT,CASSPGPAGTDTPYF
TRBV7-6,TRBJ2-3,TRBD2,-,TGTGCCAGCAGCTCCGGGACTATGGTTAGTAGGGATACGCAGTATTTT,CASSSGTMVSRDTQYF
TRBV18,TRBJ1-1,TRBD1,-,TGTGCCAGCTCACGACAGGGTAACACTGAAGCTTTCTTT,CASSRQGNTEAFF
TRBV24-1,TRBJ1-3,-,-,TGTGCCACCAGTGTCTTCCTCTCTGGAAACACCATATATTTT,CATSVFLSGNTIYF
TRBV9,TRBJ2-6,-,-,TGTGCCAGCAGCGGGGACGTCTCTGGGGCCAACGTCCTGACTTTC,CASSGDVSGANVLTF
TRBV7-2,TRBJ2-5,TRBD1,-,TGTGCCAGCAGCCCCCCCCACCAATACAGGGGGAAGGCCCAGTACTTC,CASSPPHQYRGKAQYF
TRBV12-3/TRBV12-4,TRBJ1-1,-,-,TGTGCCAGCAGTTTTTACAGAAACACTGAAGCTTTCTTT,CASSFYRNTEAFF
TRBV18,TRBJ2-2,-,-,TGTGCCAGCTCACGATATAGCGGACCTACCACCGGGGAGCTGTTTTTT,CASSRYSGPTTGELFF
TRBV7-3,TRBJ2-2,-,once,TGTGCCAGCAGCTGGACGCTGCGACCGAACACCGGGGAGCTGTTTTTT,CASSWTLRPNTGELFF
TRBV5-1,TRBJ1-6,-,-,TGCGCCAGCAGCTTGGAAAGTCAGGCACATTCACCCCTCCACTTT,CASSLESQAHSPLHF
TRBV7-2,TRBJ1-3,TRBD1,-,TGTGCCAGCAGCTTTAGTAGTGGGACAGGGCCCACCATATATTTT,CASSFSSGTGPTIYF
TRBV6-6,TRBJ2-1,-,-,TGTGCCAGCAGTTTAAATGAGCAGTTCTTC,CASSLNEQFF
TRBV18,TRBJ2-2,TRBD1,-,TGTGCCAGCTCACAAACATTGGTCGGACAGGGGGCGGACACCGGGGAGCTGTTTTTT,CASSQTLVGQGADTGELFF
TRBV5-6,TRBJ1-2,-,few,TGTGCCAGCAGCTTGCTTTCAGTTTTTGGCTACACCTTC,CASSLLSVFGYTF
TRBV7-2,TRBJ1-5,TRBD1,-,TGTGCCAGCAGCTTACGGACAGGGGACAATCAGCCCCAGCATTTT,CASSLRTGDNQPQHF
TRBV19,TRBJ2-3,-,-,TGTGCCAGTAGTATCCGGGAAACTAGCACAGATACGCAGTATTTT,CASSIRETSTDTQYF
TRBV7-2,TRBJ2-7,TRBD2,-,TGTGCCAGCAGCTTAGTTATGGCGGGAGCGAGTGAGCAGTACTTC,CASSLVMAGASEQYF
TRBV7-3,TRBJ2-5,-,-,TGTGCCAGCAGCTCGGGGGAACAAGAGACCCAGTACTTC,CASSSGEQETQYF
TRBV6-6,TRBJ1-6,TRBD1,-,TGTGCCAGCAGCCAGACAGGGGAGAATTCACCCCTCCACTTT,CASSQTGENSPLHF
TRBV7-9,TRBJ2-5,-,-,TGTGCCAGCAGCTTTTCAGGGAGGGAGACCCAGTACTTC,CASSFSGRETQYF
TRBV7-2,TRBJ2-1,-,-,TGTGCCAGCAGCTTAGCAGGGAACTCCTACAATGAGCAGTTCTTC,CASSLAGNSYNEQFF
TRBV6-1,TRBJ1-2,TRBD1,-,TGTGCCAGCAGTGAAGTGAGGCACAGGGGACCTACTAACTATGGCTACACCTTC,CASSEVRHRGPTNYGYTF
TRBV30,TRBJ2-5,-,few,TGTGCCTGGAGTGTCCGGCGGAGGGAGACCCAGTACTTC,CAWSVRRRETQYF
TRBV7-2,TRBJ1-2,TRBD1,-,TGTGCCAGCAGCCCCCAAACCGGGACAGGGGGATACTATGGCTACACCTTC,CASSPQTGTGGYYGYTF
TRBV4-1,TRBJ2-3,-,-,TGCGCCAGCAGCCAAGATATCCCAGATACGCAGTATTTT,CASSQDIPDTQYF
TRBV10-3,TRBJ2-3,-,few,TGTGCCATCAGTGGACTAGGGAACACAGATACGCAGTATTTT,CAISGLGNTDTQYF
TRBV18,TRBJ1-1,-,-,TGTGCCAGCTCACCAAATTGGGGGGAGAACACTGAAGCTTTCTTT,CASSPNWGENTEAFF
TRBV9,TRBJ2-5,-,-,TGTGCCAGCAGCGTAGTGTCGACGGGAGAGACCCAGTACTTC,CASSVVSTGETQYF